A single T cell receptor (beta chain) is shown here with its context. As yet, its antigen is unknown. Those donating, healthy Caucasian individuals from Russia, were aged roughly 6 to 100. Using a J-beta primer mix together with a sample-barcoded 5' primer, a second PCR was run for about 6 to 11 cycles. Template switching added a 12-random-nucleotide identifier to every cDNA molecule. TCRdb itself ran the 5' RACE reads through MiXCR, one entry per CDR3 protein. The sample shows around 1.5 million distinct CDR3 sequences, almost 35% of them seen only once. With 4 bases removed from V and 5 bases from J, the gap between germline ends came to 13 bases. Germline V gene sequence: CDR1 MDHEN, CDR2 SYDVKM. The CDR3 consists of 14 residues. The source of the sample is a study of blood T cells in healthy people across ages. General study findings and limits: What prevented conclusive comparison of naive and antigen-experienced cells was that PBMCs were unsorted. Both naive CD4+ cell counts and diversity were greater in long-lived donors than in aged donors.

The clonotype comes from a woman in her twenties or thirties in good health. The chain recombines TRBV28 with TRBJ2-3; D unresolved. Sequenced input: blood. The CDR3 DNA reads TGTGCCAGCAGTTCCCGTTTGGTCGGAGATACGCAGTATTTT. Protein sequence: CASSSRLVGDTQYF.